This T cell receptor beta chain was documented in a study of control samples from healthy donors and cancer patients. This table comes from immunoSEQ multiplex PCR, and its TCRdb copy is limited to in-frame clones, with some not included. The top ten hold around 2.1% of the sample, which has approximately 86,000 clones, approximately 87% seen once. V lost 5 bases, J lost 3 bases, and 17 bases lay in between. This CDR3 is built from 15 residues. Germline V CDR1 and CDR2: PRHDT, FYEKMQ (reference sequence). The V call is TRBV13, the J call TRBJ2-7, with a tentative D call TRBD2 (6 bases). Sample: blood. The receptor's source is a woman aged 40-49 years in good health. The chain's CDR3 is CASSPSGRGFYEQYF. As DNA, the CDR3 is TGTGCCAGCAGCCCCTCGGGCCGGGGGTTCTACGAGCAGTACTTC.